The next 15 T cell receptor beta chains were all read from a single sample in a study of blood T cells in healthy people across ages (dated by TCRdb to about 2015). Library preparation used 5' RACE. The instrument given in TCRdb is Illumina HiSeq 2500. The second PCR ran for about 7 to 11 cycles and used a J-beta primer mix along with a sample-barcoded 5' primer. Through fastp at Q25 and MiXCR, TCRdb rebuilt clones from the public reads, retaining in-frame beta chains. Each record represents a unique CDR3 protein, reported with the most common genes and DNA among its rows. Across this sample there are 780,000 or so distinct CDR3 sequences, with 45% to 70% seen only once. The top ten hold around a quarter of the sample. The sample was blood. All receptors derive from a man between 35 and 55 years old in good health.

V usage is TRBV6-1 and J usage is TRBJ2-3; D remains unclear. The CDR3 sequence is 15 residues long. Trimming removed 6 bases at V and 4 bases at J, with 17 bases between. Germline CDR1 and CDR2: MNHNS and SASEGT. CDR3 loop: CASREDRVSADTQYF. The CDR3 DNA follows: TGTGCCAGCAGAGAGGACCGAGTGAGCGCAGATACGCAGTATTTT.

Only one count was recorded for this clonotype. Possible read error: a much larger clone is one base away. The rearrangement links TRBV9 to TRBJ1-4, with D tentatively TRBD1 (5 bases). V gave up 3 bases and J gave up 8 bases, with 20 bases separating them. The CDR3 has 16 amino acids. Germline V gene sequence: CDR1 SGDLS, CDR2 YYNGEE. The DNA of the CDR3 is TGTGCCAGCAGCGAATCTGGGGGGACCACCTCGGAAAAACTGTTTTTT. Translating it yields CASSESGGTTSEKLFF.

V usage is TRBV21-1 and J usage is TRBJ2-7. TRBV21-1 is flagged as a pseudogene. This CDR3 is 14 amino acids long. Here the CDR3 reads CASNKYRGTYEQYF. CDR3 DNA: TGTGCCAGCAACAAATACAGGGGCACCTACGAGCAGTACTTC.

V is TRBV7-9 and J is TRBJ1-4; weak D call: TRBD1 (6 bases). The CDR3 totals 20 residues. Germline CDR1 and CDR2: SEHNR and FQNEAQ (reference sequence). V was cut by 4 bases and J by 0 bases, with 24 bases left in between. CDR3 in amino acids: CASSSTPTDREGATNEKLFF. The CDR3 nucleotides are TGTGCCAGCAGCTCCACACCTACGGACAGAGAAGGTGCAACTAATGAAAAACTGTTTTTT.

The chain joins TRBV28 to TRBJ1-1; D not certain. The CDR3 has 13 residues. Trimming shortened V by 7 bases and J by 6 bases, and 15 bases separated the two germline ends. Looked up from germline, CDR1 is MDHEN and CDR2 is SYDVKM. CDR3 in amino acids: CASNQNRHSEAFF. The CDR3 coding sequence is TGTGCCAGCAACCAGAATAGACACTCTGAAGCTTTCTTT.

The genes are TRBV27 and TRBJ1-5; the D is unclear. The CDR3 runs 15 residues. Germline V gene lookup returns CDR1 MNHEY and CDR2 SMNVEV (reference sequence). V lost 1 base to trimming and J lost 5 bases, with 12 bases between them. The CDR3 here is CASSLFPMSDQPQHF. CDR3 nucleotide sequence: TGTGCCAGCAGTTTATTCCCCATGAGTGATCAGCCCCAGCATTTT.

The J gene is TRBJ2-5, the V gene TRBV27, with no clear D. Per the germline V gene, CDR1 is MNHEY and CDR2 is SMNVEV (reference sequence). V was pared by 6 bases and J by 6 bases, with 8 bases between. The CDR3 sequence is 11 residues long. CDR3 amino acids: CASSEGKTQYF. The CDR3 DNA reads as TGTGCCAGCAGCGAAGGAAAGACCCAGTACTTC.

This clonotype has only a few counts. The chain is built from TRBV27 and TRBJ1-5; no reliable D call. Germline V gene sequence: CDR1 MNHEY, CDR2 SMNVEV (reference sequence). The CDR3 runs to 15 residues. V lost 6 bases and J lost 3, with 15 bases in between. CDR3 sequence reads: CASSRGPGFNQPQHF. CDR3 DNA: TGTGCCAGCAGCCGCGGTCCCGGGTTCAATCAGCCCCAGCATTTT.

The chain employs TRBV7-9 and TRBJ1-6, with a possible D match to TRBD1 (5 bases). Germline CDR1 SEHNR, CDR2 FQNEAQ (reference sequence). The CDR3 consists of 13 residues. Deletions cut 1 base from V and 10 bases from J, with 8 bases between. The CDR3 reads CASSLEGSSPLHF. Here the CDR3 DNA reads TGTGCCAGCAGCTTAGAGGGGTCCTCACCCCTCCACTTT. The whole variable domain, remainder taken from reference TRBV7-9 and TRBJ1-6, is DTGVSQNPRHKITKRGQNVTFRCDPISEHNRLYWYRQTLGQGPEFLTYFQNEAQLEKSRLLSDRFSAERPKGSFSTLEIQRTEQGDSAMYLCASSLEGSSPLHFGNGTRLTVT.

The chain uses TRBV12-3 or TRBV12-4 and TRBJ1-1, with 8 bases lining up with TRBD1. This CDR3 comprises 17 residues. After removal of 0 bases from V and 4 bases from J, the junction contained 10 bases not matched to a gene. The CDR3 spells CASSLAGGTRGLTEAFF. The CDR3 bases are TGTGCCAGCAGTTTAGCGGGGGGAACCAGGGGGCTCACTGAAGCTTTCTTT.

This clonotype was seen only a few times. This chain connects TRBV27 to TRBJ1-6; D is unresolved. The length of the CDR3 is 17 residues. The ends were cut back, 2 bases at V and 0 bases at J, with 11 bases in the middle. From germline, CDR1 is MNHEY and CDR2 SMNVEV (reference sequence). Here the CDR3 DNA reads TGTGCCAGCAGTTTAGAGGCGCGGAGCTCCTATAATTCACCCCTCCACTTT. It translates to CASSLEARSSYNSPLHF.

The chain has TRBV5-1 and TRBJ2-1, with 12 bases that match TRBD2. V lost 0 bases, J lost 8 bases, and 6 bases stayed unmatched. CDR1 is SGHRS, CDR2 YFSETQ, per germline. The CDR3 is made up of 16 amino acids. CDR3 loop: CASSLVLAGGRDEQFF. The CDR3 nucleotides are TGCGCCAGCAGCTTGGTCCTAGCGGGGGGGCGAGATGAGCAGTTCTTC.

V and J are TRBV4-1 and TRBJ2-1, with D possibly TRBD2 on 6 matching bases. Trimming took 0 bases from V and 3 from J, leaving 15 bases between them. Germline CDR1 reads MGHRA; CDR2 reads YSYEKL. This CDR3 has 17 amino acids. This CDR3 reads CASSQDVLAVGYNEQFF. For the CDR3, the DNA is TGCGCCAGCAGCCAAGATGTACTAGCAGTTGGCTACAATGAGCAGTTCTTC.

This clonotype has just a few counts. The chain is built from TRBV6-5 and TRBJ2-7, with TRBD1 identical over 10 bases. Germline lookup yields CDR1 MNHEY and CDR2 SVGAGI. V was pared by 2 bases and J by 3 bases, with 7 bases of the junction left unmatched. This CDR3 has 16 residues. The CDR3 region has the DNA TGTGCCAGCAGTTACAGACACCGGACAGGGGGCTACGAGCAGTACTTC. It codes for CASSYRHRTGGYEQYF.

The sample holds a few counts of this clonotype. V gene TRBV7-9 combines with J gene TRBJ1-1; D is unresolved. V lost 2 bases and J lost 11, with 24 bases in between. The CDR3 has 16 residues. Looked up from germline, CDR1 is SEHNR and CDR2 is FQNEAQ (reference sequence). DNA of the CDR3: TGTGCCAGCAGCTTATTCGGAGGTATGGGGTCCATGAGGGCTTTCTTT. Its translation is CASSLFGGMGSMRAFF.